Below are 7 T cell receptor beta chains sequenced from a single sample in a study of T cell responses to AZD1222 COVID-19 vaccine. TCRdb's copy holds only in-frame clones and misses some; the assay was immunoSEQ multiplex PCR. The sample yields approximately 130,000 clones, about 89% seen once. The sample in question was peripheral blood, obtained 28 days after the second AZD1222 dose. These receptors all come from an adult who received the AZD1222 COVID-19 vaccine.

This clone has only one observation. V and J are TRBV4-2 and TRBJ1-4; 10 nucleotides align to TRBD1. Germline CDR1 reads LGHNA; CDR2 reads YNFKEQ. CDR3 size: 14 residues. V lost 5 bases to trimming and J lost 8 bases; unmatched junction nucleotides: 5. This CDR3 is CASSYGTGEEKLFF. CDR3 in DNA: TGTGCCAGCAGCTACGGGACAGGGGAAGAAAAACTGTTTTTT.

There are many counts of this clone. The sample carries other DNA sequences with the same CDR3. The V gene is TRBV27, the J gene TRBJ2-1; no clear D gene. CDR3 size: 14 residues. Germline V gives CDR1 MNHEY, CDR2 SMNVEV (reference sequence). V lost 2 bases, J lost 0 bases, and 5 bases lay in between. The CDR3 DNA sequence: TGTGCCAGCAGTTTAGGCGGCTCCTACAATGAGCAGTTCTTC. It specifies CASSLGGSYNEQFF.

This chain connects TRBV18 to TRBJ2-3; TRBD2 might be the D (6 bases). This CDR3 is built from 14 residues. The germline V and J ends were trimmed by 3 bases and 5 bases, with 12 bases remaining between them. Germline V CDR1 and CDR2: KGHSH, LQKENI. CDR3 nucleotides: TGTGCCAGCTCACCGCGCAGGGAGGTAGATACGCAGTATTTT. Its protein is CASSPRREVDTQYF.

The V call is TRBV28, the J call TRBJ1-5, with D unclear. Trimming stripped 5 bases from V and 7 bases from J, with 12 bases between. The CDR3 extends over 13 amino acids. From germline, CDR1 is MDHEN and CDR2 SYDVKM. The CDR3 protein is CASSDPPEQPQHF. The CDR3 nucleotides are TGTGCCAGCAGTGACCCCCCTGAGCAGCCCCAGCATTTT.

The genes are TRBV6-5 and TRBJ1-5; D is uncertain. Trimming removed 2 bases at V and 3 bases at J, with 8 bases between. Germline-derived CDR1 and CDR2 are MNHEY and SVGAGI. This CDR3 is 14 amino acids long. The CDR3 DNA reads as TGTGCCAGCAGTTACGGGTCCGCCAATCAGCCCCAGCATTTT. This gives the protein CASSYGSANQPQHF.

The rearrangement links TRBV6-2 or TRBV6-3 to TRBJ1-5; the match to TRBD1 covers 8 bases. Trimming cost V 2 bases and J 0 bases; bases outside gene matches: 9. Germline values: CDR1 MNHEY, CDR2 SVGEGT. The CDR3 consists of 18 residues. The CDR3 region is CASSYRTGSPHSNQPQHF. The CDR3 DNA follows: TGTGCCAGCAGTTACCGGACAGGGTCTCCTCATAGCAATCAGCCCCAGCATTTT.

This clone was recorded many times. The chain carries TRBV30 and TRBJ1-5; TRBD1 is a possible D gene (5 bases). Germline assignment: CDR1 GTSNPN and CDR2 SVGIG (reference sequence). The length of the CDR3 is 13 residues. Trimming removed 2 bases at V and 7 bases at J, with 12 bases between. CDR3 sequence (DNA): TGTGCCTGGAGTTTGGGGCCCGGCCAGCCCCAGCATTTT. Encoded protein: CAWSLGPGQPQHF.